This T cell receptor beta chain was recorded in a study of blood T cell repertoires in COVID-19. About the study: Some COVID-19 samples were acute and others convalescent; all came from the United States, Italy and Spain.

Measured with immunoSEQ multiplex PCR; TCRdb has only the in-frame clones, and not every one. The profile shows 54,000 or so clones, around 86% of them singletons. Sequences were obtained from peripheral blood. This sequence originates from a man aged 45 to 65 with active COVID-19.

CDR3 residues: CASGTGSSTYEQYF. The CDR3 DNA follows: TGTGCCAGCGGAACAGGGTCCAGTACCTACGAGCAGTACTTC. The genes are TRBV28 and TRBJ2-7; D is perhaps TRBD1 (6 bases). The CDR3 runs to 14 residues. V was shortened by 8 bases and J by 2 bases, with 16 bases between the two germline ends. The V gene's germline CDR1 is MDHEN and CDR2 SYDVKM.